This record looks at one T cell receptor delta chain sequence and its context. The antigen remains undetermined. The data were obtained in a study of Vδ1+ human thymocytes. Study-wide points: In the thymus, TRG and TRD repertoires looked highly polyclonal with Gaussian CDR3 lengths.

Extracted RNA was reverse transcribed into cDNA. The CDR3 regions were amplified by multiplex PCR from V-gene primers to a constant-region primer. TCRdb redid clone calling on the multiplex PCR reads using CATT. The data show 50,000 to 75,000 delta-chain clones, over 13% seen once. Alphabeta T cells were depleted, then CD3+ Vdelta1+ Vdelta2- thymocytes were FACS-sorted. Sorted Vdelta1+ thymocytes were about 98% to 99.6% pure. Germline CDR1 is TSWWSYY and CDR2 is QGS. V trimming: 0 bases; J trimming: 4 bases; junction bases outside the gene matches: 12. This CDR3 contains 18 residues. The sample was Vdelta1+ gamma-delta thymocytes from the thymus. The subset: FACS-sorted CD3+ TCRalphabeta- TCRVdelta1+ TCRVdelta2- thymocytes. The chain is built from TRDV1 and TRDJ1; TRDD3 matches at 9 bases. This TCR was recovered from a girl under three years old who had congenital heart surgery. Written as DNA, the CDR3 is TGTGCTCTTGGGGAACTAGAGTCGGGGATACGCCCGGACGATAAACTCATCTTT. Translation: CALGELESGIRPDDKLIF.